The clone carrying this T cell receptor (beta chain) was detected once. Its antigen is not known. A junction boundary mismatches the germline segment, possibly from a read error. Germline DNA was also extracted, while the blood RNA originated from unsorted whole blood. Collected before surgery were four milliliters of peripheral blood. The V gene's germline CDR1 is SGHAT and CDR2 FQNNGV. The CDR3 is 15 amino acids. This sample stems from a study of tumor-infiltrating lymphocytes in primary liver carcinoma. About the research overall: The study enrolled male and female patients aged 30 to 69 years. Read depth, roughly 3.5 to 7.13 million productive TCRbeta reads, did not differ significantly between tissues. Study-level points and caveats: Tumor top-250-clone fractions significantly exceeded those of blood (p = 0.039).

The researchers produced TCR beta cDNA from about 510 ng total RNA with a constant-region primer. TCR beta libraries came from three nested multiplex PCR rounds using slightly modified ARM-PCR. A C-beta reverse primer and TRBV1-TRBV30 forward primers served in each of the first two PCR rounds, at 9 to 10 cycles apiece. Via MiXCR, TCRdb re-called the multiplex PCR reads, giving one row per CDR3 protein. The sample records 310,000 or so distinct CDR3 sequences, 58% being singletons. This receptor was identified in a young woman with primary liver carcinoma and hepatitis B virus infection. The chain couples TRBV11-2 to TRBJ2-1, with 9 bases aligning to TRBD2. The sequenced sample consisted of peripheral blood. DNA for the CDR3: TGTGCCAGTAGCTTAAGACTAGCGGAAGATTATGAGCAGTTCTTC. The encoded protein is CASSLRLAEDYEQFF. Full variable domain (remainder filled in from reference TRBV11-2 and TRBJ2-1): EAGVAQSPRYKIIEKRQSVAFWCNPISGHATLYWYQQILGQGPKLLIQFQNNGVVDDSQLPKDRFSAERLKGVDSTLKIQPAKLEDSAVYLCASSLRLAEDYEQFFGPGTRLTVL.